The T cell receptor beta chain described here comes from a study of blood T cell repertoires in COVID-19. With 3 bases removed from V and 6 bases from J, the gap between germline ends came to 9 bases. CDR1 and CDR2 (germline): SGHNT, YYREEE (reference sequence). The CDR3 totals 12 residues. In the authors' methods: Reference gene primers were amplified, and this amplification served to estimate nucleated cell counts. The table came from immunoSEQ multiplex PCR; TCRdb's copy has only in-frame clones and leaves some out. For V, J and clone size, that table is used; D and trimming come from the DNA. This repertoire shows more than 70,000 clones, approximately 86% found once; its top ten account for 1.2%.

The sample was peripheral blood. The sequence derives from an elderly man with active or convalescent COVID-19. The chain links TRBV5-4 to TRBJ1-2; D unresolved. CDR3 sequence: CASSSNSDGYTF. CDR3 sequence (DNA): TGTGCCAGCAGCTCGAACTCCGATGGCTACACCTTC.